This record looks at one TCR beta chain sequence and its context. Its target is unknown. These data come from a study of vaccination and CD4 T cells after COVID-19. At the level of the study: Convalescent participants consisted of six males and four females, two being Hispanic.

CDR1 is MNHEY and CDR2 is SMNVEV in the germline V gene (reference sequence). The CDR3 totals 17 residues. Unmatched junction bases numbered 12, after V lost 7 bases and J lost 0 bases. Oncomine TCR Beta short-read sequencing was applied to DNA from cultured CD4+ T cells. It was cultured CD4+ T cells from which genomic DNA was extracted. Each CDR3 protein gets one entry after TCRdb re-called the PCR reads with MiXCR. The sample yields about 8,900 distinct CDR3 sequences, about two fifths seen once. Documented treatment: approximately 9-day PBMC culture with coronavirus spike peptide pools or control peptides (ViraFEST assay). TCRs were sequenced by ViraFEST after antigen-specific T cells had been expanded with peptide pools.

The chain employs TRBV27 and TRBJ2-3; TRBD1 matches at 8 bases. This receptor was identified in a human donor who had recovered from COVID-19. The specimen sequenced was CD4+ T cells from blood, cultured in vitro. CDR3 sequence (DNA): TGTGCCAGCACCCCGCGCCCCAGGGGGCGTAGCACAGATACGCAGTATTTT. Its translation is CASTPRPRGRSTDTQYF.